The 16 T cell receptor beta chains given below trace back to one sample, sequenced in a study of blood T cells in healthy people across ages. Primers used in a second PCR of roughly 6 to 11 cycles were a sample-barcoded 5' primer and a J-beta primer mix. TCRdb reprocessed the 5' RACE reads with MiXCR, giving one entry per CDR3 protein. This table has about 670,000 distinct CDR3 sequences, approximately 40% appearing once. Sequenced sample: blood. Every receptor here comes from a man of 80 years or more in good health.

This chain joins TRBV20-1 and TRBJ2-1, with TRBD2 matching over 13 bases. V dropped 0 bases and J dropped 7; count of bases not matched to a gene: 3. CDR3 length: 15 amino acids. In germline, CDR1 is DFQATT, CDR2 SNEGSKA (reference sequence). The CDR3 nucleotides read TGCAGTGCTAGAGAGGGGACTAGCGGGATTAATGAGCAGTTCTTC. Its protein product is CSAREGTSGINEQFF.

In this sample, this clonotype turned up a few times. The chain uses TRBV20-1 and TRBJ2-6; possibly TRBD2 for D (7 bases). In germline, CDR1 is DFQATT, CDR2 SNEGSKA (reference sequence). This CDR3 has 16 residues. V was shortened by 4 bases and J by 0 bases, with 13 bases between the two germline ends. CDR3 amino acids: CSAKGGGPSGANVLTF. The CDR3 DNA sequence: TGCAGTGCTAAGGGGGGAGGGCCCTCTGGGGCCAACGTCCTGACTTTC.

V gene TRBV3-1 combines with J gene TRBJ2-5, with TRBD2 matching over 8 bases. The J call may be faulty, since TRBJ2-1 better matches the DNA end. Looked up from germline, CDR1 is LGHDT and CDR2 is YNNKEL (reference sequence). This CDR3 has 15 amino acids. The CDR3 region is CASSPLAGGQETQFF. The DNA of the CDR3 is TGTGCCAGCAGCCCCCTCGCGGGGGGACAAGAGACCCAGTTCTTC.

The chain couples TRBV7-9 to TRBJ2-5; D remains unclear. The CDR3 is 14 residues long. The V gene's germline CDR1 is SEHNR and CDR2 FQNEAQ (reference sequence). The ends were cut back, 5 bases at V and 5 bases at J, with 15 bases in the middle. In DNA form, the CDR3 reads TGTGCCAGCAGCGCTGGCAGATCTAGGGAGACCCAGTACTTC. Its translation is CASSAGRSRETQYF. The entire variable domain, with the rest obtained from reference TRBV7-9 and TRBJ2-5, is as follows: DTGVSQNPRHKITKRGQNVTFRCDPISEHNRLYWYRQTLGQGPEFLTYFQNEAQLEKSRLLSDRFSAERPKGSFSTLEIQRTEQGDSAMYLCASSAGRSRETQYFGPGTRLLVL.

This clonotype was counted between two and nine times. The chain employs TRBV7-3 and TRBJ2-1; D call uncertain. Germline assignment: CDR1 SGHTA and CDR2 FQGTGA. V was clipped by 5 bases and J by 8 bases, with 25 bases between them. This CDR3 is 17 amino acids long. The CDR3, as DNA: TGTGCCAGCAGCCACGATACCCGGGTCCCCAATGGCGATGAGCAGTTCTTC. Translated, it gives CASSHDTRVPNGDEQFF.

The chain uses TRBV28 and TRBJ2-1; 8 bases line up with TRBD1. The CDR3 contains 15 residues. Germline loops: CDR1 MDHEN, CDR2 SYDVKM. V lost 5 bases to trimming and J lost 3 bases; unmatched junction nucleotides: 6. The CDR3 DNA is TGTGCCAGCAGTAAGACAGGGGACCACTACAATGAGCAGTTCTTC. Its translation: CASSKTGDHYNEQFF.

The sample holds many counts of this clonotype. The genes are TRBV7-2 and TRBJ2-7; a weak D match, TRBD2 (5 bases). Looked up from germline, CDR1 is SGHTA and CDR2 is FQGNSA. The V gene lost 0 bases and the J gene lost 7 bases, with 16 bases spanning the gap. The CDR3 is 15 residues long. Here the CDR3 reads CASSLALGSSGEQYF. DNA for the CDR3: TGTGCCAGCAGCTTAGCGCTGGGGTCAAGCGGAGAGCAGTACTTC.

This clonotype was counted a few times. The J gene is TRBJ2-7, the V gene TRBV6-2 or TRBV6-3; TRBD2 matches at 13 bases. V shed 4 bases and J 3 bases; nucleotides not matched to a gene: 3. This CDR3 spans 15 amino acids. Germline CDR1 MNHEY, CDR2 SVGEGT. The CDR3 region has the DNA TGTGCCAGCAGTTCACTAGCGGGAGGGCTCTACGAGCAGTACTTC. This encodes CASSSLAGGLYEQYF.

The chain couples TRBV6-2 or TRBV6-3 to TRBJ1-5; D is possibly TRBD1 (5 bases). The V gene's germline CDR1 is MNHEY and CDR2 SVGEGT. This CDR3 region has 14 residues. Trimming stripped 3 bases from V and 6 bases from J, with 12 bases between. This CDR3 is CASSYLDRSQPQHF. Written as DNA, the CDR3 is TGTGCCAGCAGTTATCTCGACAGATCTCAGCCCCAGCATTTT.

This chain links TRBV7-2 with TRBJ2-3; 8 bases match TRBD2. The V gene's germline CDR1 is SGHTA and CDR2 FQGNSA. Trimming cost V 0 bases and J 4 bases; bases outside gene matches: 12. The CDR3 contains 18 residues. The CDR3 spells CASSLAGAGGAWADTQYF. CDR3 bases: TGTGCCAGCAGCTTAGCCGGGGCGGGAGGTGCTTGGGCAGATACGCAGTATTTT. Full variable domain (missing parts from reference TRBV7-2 and TRBJ2-3): GAGVSQSPSNKVTEKGKDVELRCDPISGHTALYWYRQSLGQGLEFLIYFQGNSAPDKSGLPSDRFSAERTGGSVSTLTIQRTQQEDSAVYLCASSLAGAGGAWADTQYFGPGTRLTVL.

This clonotype has a handful of counts. This rearrangement joins TRBV27 to TRBJ1-4, with D possibly TRBD1 on 5 matching bases. The CDR3 consists of 16 residues. The ends were cut back, 4 bases at V and 0 bases at J, with 12 bases in the middle. CDR1 and CDR2 from the germline V gene are MNHEY and SMNVEV (reference sequence). The CDR3 DNA follows: TGTGCCAGCAGTTCCCAACCGGGGGCAACTAATGAAAAACTGTTTTTT. Translation gives CASSSQPGATNEKLFF.

V and J are TRBV30 and TRBJ1-4; no reliable D call. In germline, CDR1 is GTSNPN, CDR2 SVGIG (reference sequence). V was trimmed by 2 bases and J by 6 bases, leaving 13 bases between them. This CDR3 has 14 residues. CDR3 bases: TGTGCCTGGAGTCCGCGGCAGTCGGATGAAAAACTGTTTTTT. Its protein product is CAWSPRQSDEKLFF.

This clonotype was detected ten times or more. The chain couples TRBV20-1 to TRBJ2-3; TRBD2 matches 8 bases. Losses at the gene ends were 1 base for V and 6 bases for J; bases not matched to a gene: 0. This CDR3 spans 12 amino acids. Germline V CDR1 and CDR2: DFQATT, SNEGSKA (reference sequence). This CDR3 reads CSARASGDTQYF. CDR3 DNA: TGCAGTGCTAGAGCTAGCGGGGATACGCAGTATTTT.

The V and J genes are TRBV6-5 and TRBJ2-1; D unresolved. CDR3 length equals 13 residues. Per the germline V gene, CDR1 is MNHEY and CDR2 is SVGAGI. Trimming took 10 bases from V and 4 from J, leaving 14 bases between them. DNA of the CDR3: TGTGCCAACCGTAAGACCCGATACAATGAGCAGTTCTTC. Translating it yields CANRKTRYNEQFF.

This chain links TRBV27 with TRBJ2-1; 9 bases align to TRBD2. J was trimmed by 1 base and V by 4 bases; bases with no gene match: 8. Per the germline V gene, CDR1 is MNHEY and CDR2 is SMNVEV (reference sequence). This CDR3 is built from 17 residues. CDR3 sequence (DNA): TGTGCCAGCAGTTACAGAGTAGCGGGAGAGTCCTACAATGAGCAGTTCTTC. Residues: CASSYRVAGESYNEQFF.

This clonotype was detected only a few times. The chain uses TRBV2 and TRBJ2-7; 10 positions match TRBD1. After removal of 6 bases from V and 3 bases from J, the junction contained 5 bases not matched to a gene. This CDR3 is 14 amino acids long. Per germline, CDR1 SNHLY and CDR2 FYNNEI. CDR3 loop: CASRRQGAGYEQYF. For the CDR3, the DNA is TGTGCCAGCAGGCGACAGGGGGCAGGCTACGAGCAGTACTTC.